The T cell receptor (beta chain) described here comes from a study of shared clonotypes between healthy human individuals. Trimming removed 6 bases at V and 6 bases at J, with 9 bases between. This CDR3 is built from 12 residues. From germline, CDR1 is MNHNS and CDR2 SASEGT. A single count supports this clone. Assay used: immunoSEQ multiplex PCR; TCRdb lists only in-frame clones, some missing. The repertoire holds hundreds of thousands of clones, with more than 95% as singletons. The TCR comes from a woman aged 25-40 years in good health. This sequence joins TRBV6-1 and TRBJ1-5; D is undetermined. What was sequenced was naive CD4+ T cells sorted from blood. Subset defined: CD45RA+ positively selected. Here the CDR3 DNA reads TGTGCCAGCAGGACGGGGTCTCAGCCCCAGCATTTT. This encodes CASRTGSQPQHF.